The 25 T cell receptor beta chains presented below share a single source sample, sequenced in a study of T cell changes during pregnancy in multiple sclerosis. Generated by immunoSEQ multiplex PCR, the TCRdb table keeps only in-frame clones and is missing some. The sample consists of 88,000 or so clones, 90% to 95% of them appearing once. The sample was peripheral blood, taken before pregnancy. The receptors were gathered from a female donor with multiple sclerosis, enrolled in a pregnancy study.

This chain uses TRBV19 with TRBJ1-4, with D unresolved. The CDR3 is 15 amino acids. Trimming removed 8 bases from V and 0 bases from J, with 13 bases in between. Germline assignment: CDR1 LNHDA and CDR2 SQIVND (reference sequence). In nucleotides, the CDR3 is TGTGCCAGTTCTGCCGCGATCACAACTAATGAAAAACTGTTTTTT. It codes for CASSAAITTNEKLFF. The variable domain in full, with the rest retrieved from reference TRBV19 and TRBJ1-4, is DGGITQSPKYLFRKEGQNVTLSCEQNLNHDAMYWYRQDPGQGLRLIYYSQIVNDFQKGDIAEGYSVSREKKESFPLTVTSAQKNPTAFYLCASSAAITTNEKLFFGSGTQLSVL.

The chain joins TRBV5-6 to TRBJ2-5, with D possibly being TRBD1 (6 bases). The CDR3 extends over 16 amino acids. The V and J ends lost 3 bases and 4 bases respectively, with 19 bases between them. The germline V gene has CDR1 SGHDT and CDR2 YYEEEE. The CDR3 here is CASSWGPPRPGETQYF. CDR3 DNA sequence: TGTGCCAGCAGCTGGGGGCCGCCAAGGCCGGGAGAGACCCAGTACTTC.

This clone was seen only once. The chain uses TRBV2 and TRBJ2-7; 8 bases agree with TRBD1. Trimming took 1 base from V and 6 from J; bases not matched to a gene: 17. The CDR3 contains 18 residues. Germline loops: CDR1 SNHLY, CDR2 FYNNEI. The CDR3 DNA sequence: TGTGCCAGCAGTGAAGATCAGGACAGGGCGCTCCTACAAGCCGAGCAGTACTTC. Translation gives CASSEDQDRALLQAEQYF.

The chain is built from TRBV5-1 and TRBJ2-5; maybe TRBD1 (5 bases). Germline values: CDR1 SGHRS, CDR2 YFSETQ. V was clipped by 0 bases and J by 2 bases, with 11 bases between them. CDR3 size: 15 residues. The CDR3 loop reads CASSLGGSAQETQYF. CDR3 DNA: TGCGCCAGCAGCTTGGGGGGCTCAGCACAAGAGACCCAGTACTTC.

CDR3 DNA: TGTGCCACCGACTCTTCTTTAGAGCCACTTTACGAGCAGTACTTC. Translated: CATDSSLEPLYEQYF. V usage is TRBV7-9 and J usage is TRBJ2-7; D remains unclear. This CDR3 region has 15 residues. The germline V gene has CDR1 SEHNR and CDR2 FQNEAQ (reference sequence). The V and J ends lost 10 bases and 4 bases respectively, with 23 bases between them. The variable domain in full, with the rest retrieved from reference TRBV7-9 and TRBJ2-7, is DTGVSQNPRHKITKRGQNVTFRCDPISEHNRLYWYRQTLGQGPEFLTYFQNEAQLEKSRLLSDRFSAERPKGSFSTLEIQRTEQGDSAMYLCATDSSLEPLYEQYFGPGTRLTVT.

The gene calls are TRBV6-6 and TRBJ1-1; no clear D. The CDR3 has 15 amino acids. Trimming removed 6 bases at V and 11 bases at J, with 25 bases between. CDR1 is MNHNY, CDR2 SVGAGI, per germline (reference sequence). CDR3 loop: CASSYGAGDALYAFF. CDR3 nucleotides: TGTGCCAGCAGCTATGGCGCCGGAGACGCTTTATATGCTTTCTTT.

The V gene is TRBV5-1, the J gene TRBJ2-1; a weak D match, TRBD2 (6 bases). Trimming shortened V by 2 bases and J by 10 bases, and 13 bases separated the two germline ends. Per the germline V gene, CDR1 is SGHRS and CDR2 is YFSETQ. The CDR3 length is 13 residues. The DNA of the CDR3 is TGCGCCAGCAGCTTAGGACTACCACACGAGCAGTTCTTC. Its translation: CASSLGLPHEQFF.

The chain is built from TRBV10-3 and TRBJ2-7, with 8 nucleotides matching TRBD1. V trimming: 6 bases; J trimming: 6 bases; junction bases outside the gene matches: 7. Germline CDR1 reads ENHRY; CDR2 reads SYGVKD. The CDR3 covers 13 residues. CDR3 region: CAIRTGQGGEQYF. The CDR3, as DNA: TGTGCCATCAGAACCGGACAGGGTGGCGAGCAGTACTTC.

The chain couples TRBV5-1 to TRBJ2-5; possible D gene TRBD1, 6 bases. CDR1 SGHRS and CDR2 YFSETQ come from the germline V gene. Trimming took off 1 base at V and 5 bases at J, with 12 bases between the two ends. This CDR3 has 14 amino acids. Here the CDR3 reads CASSLQGLGETQYF. For the CDR3, the DNA is TGCGCCAGCAGCTTGCAGGGGCTAGGGGAGACCCAGTACTTC.

The J gene is TRBJ2-2, the V gene TRBV6-5; perhaps TRBD1 as D (6 bases). The CDR3 has 13 amino acids. The germline V and J ends were trimmed by 5 bases and 7 bases, with 11 bases remaining between them. Germline assignment: CDR1 MNHEY and CDR2 SVGAGI. The CDR3 sequence: CASSQQGSGELFF. The CDR3 DNA reads as TGTGCCAGCAGTCAACAGGGAAGCGGGGAGCTGTTTTTT.

The chain combines TRBV7-8 with TRBJ1-2, with D maybe TRBD1 (5 bases). CDR1 SGHVS and CDR2 FQNEAQ come from the germline V gene. V lost 5 bases and J lost 3, with 10 bases in between. The CDR3 is made up of 13 amino acids. The CDR3 nucleotides read TGTGCCAGCAGCGAGGGGAGGGACTATGGCTACACCTTC. This codes for CASSEGRDYGYTF.

The rearrangement links TRBV5-1 to TRBJ1-2, with D hard to call. CDR1 is SGHRS, CDR2 YFSETQ, per germline. CDR3 length: 13 amino acids. V was pared by 4 bases and J by 3 bases, with 10 bases between. CDR3 sequence (DNA): TGCGCCAGCAGCCCCCGGGTTGACTATGGCTACACCTTC. Translated: CASSPRVDYGYTF.

The chain is built from TRBV10-3 and TRBJ1-4; D possibly corresponds to TRBD1 (5 bases). The CDR3 is 15 residues long. Germline V CDR1 and CDR2: ENHRY, SYGVKD. Trimming pared 1 base from V and 3 bases from J, leaving 9 bases between. The DNA for the CDR3 is TGTGCCATCAGTGAGTTGAAGGGGCCTAATGAAAAACTGTTTTTT. Translation: CAISELKGPNEKLFF.

The gene calls are TRBV5-1 and TRBJ2-2, with 9 bases matching TRBD2. CDR1 is SGHRS, CDR2 YFSETQ, per germline. V trimming: 4 bases; J trimming: 7 bases; junction bases outside the gene matches: 8. The CDR3 loop spans 15 amino acids. The CDR3 nucleotides read TGCGCCAGCAGCCCGGCGGGGGGGCCTAACGGGGAGCTGTTTTTT. It encodes CASSPAGGPNGELFF. The full variable domain, rest sourced from reference TRBV5-1 and TRBJ2-2, is KAGVTQTPRYLIKTRGQQVTLSCSPISGHRSVSWYQQTPGQGLQFLFEYFSETQRNKGNFPGRFSGRQFSNSRSEMNVSTLELGDSALYLCASSPAGGPNGELFFGEGSRLTVL.

This clone was detected once. The V and J genes are TRBV7-9 and TRBJ2-5; weak D call: TRBD2 (6 bases). Between the trimmed V and J ends, which lost 3 bases and 4 bases, there was a span of 12 bases. This CDR3 region has 14 residues. Germline loops: CDR1 SEHNR, CDR2 FQNEAQ (reference sequence). The CDR3 region is CASSFRREVETQYF. In DNA, the CDR3 is TGTGCCAGCAGCTTTCGCAGGGAGGTAGAGACCCAGTACTTC.

V and J are TRBV19 and TRBJ2-6; 8 positions agree with TRBD1. Per germline, CDR1 LNHDA and CDR2 SQIVND (reference sequence). CDR3 size: 15 residues. The trim removed 8 bases at V and 1 base at J, leaving 4 bases unmatched. The CDR3 here is CASRQGRSGANVLTF. In DNA, the CDR3 is TGTGCCAGTCGACAGGGGAGGTCTGGGGCCAACGTCCTGACTTTC.

The genes are TRBV4-2 and TRBJ1-6; the D gene is possibly TRBD1 (6 bases). CDR3 length equals 16 residues. Trimming took off 0 bases at V and 9 bases at J, with 15 bases between the two ends. Germline CDR1 and CDR2: LGHNA and YNFKEQ. CDR3 amino acids: CASSQEGGQILSPLHF. Here the CDR3 DNA reads TGTGCCAGCAGCCAAGAGGGTGGACAGATTCTTTCACCCCTCCACTTT.

V gene TRBV6-1 combines with J gene TRBJ1-1; 7 nucleotides align to TRBD1. Germline V lookup: CDR1 MNHNS, CDR2 SASEGT. The CDR3 covers 14 residues. Losses at the gene ends were 7 bases for V and 1 base for J; bases not matched to a gene: 6. This CDR3 reads CASKPQGSNTEAFF. DNA of the CDR3: TGTGCCAGCAAACCACAGGGGTCGAACACTGAAGCTTTCTTT.

The genes are TRBV7-3 and TRBJ1-2; unclear D gene. There are 13 residues in the CDR3. Germline CDR1 is SGHTA and CDR2 is FQGTGA. V gave up 5 bases and J gave up 4 bases, with 11 bases separating them. CDR3 sequence reads: CASSTSQLYGYTF. CDR3 in DNA: TGTGCCAGCAGCACCTCACAGCTCTATGGCTACACCTTC.

V and J are TRBV7-2 and TRBJ2-7; 10 bases match TRBD1. Looked up from germline, CDR1 is SGHTA and CDR2 is FQGNSA. The junction had 5 bases not matched to a gene; V was cut back by 0 bases and J by 3 bases. The CDR3 loop spans 16 amino acids. CDR3 coding DNA: TGTGCCAGCAGCTTAGCGACAGGGGGCGGAAACTACGAGCAGTACTTC. This sequence encodes CASSLATGGGNYEQYF.

V is TRBV6-1 and J is TRBJ1-5; no definite D call. This CDR3 has 14 amino acids. Deletions cut 6 bases from V and 3 bases from J, with 12 bases between. Germline V gene lookup returns CDR1 MNHNS and CDR2 SASEGT. The CDR3 sequence is CASRPYSTNQPQHF. The DNA of the CDR3 is TGTGCCAGCAGGCCTTATAGTACCAATCAGCCCCAGCATTTT.

V gene TRBV5-4 combines with J gene TRBJ2-1; 9 nucleotides agree with TRBD2. V trimming: 4 bases; J trimming: 8 bases; junction bases outside the gene matches: 16. The germline V gene encodes CDR1 SGHNT and CDR2 YYREEE (reference sequence). The CDR3 extends over 17 amino acids. For the CDR3, the DNA is TGTGCCAGCAGCCCGCCCCTTGGCGGGGGGGTACTCCATGAGCAGTTCTTC. Translated, it gives CASSPPLGGGVLHEQFF.

The V and J genes are TRBV2 and TRBJ2-7, with D maybe TRBD2 (6 bases). Trimming cost V 7 bases and J 5 bases, with 15 bases left between them. CDR3 length: 13 amino acids. Germline-derived CDR1 and CDR2 are SNHLY and FYNNEI. The CDR3 spells CASKAGPVHEQYF. For the CDR3, the DNA is TGTGCCAGCAAGGCGGGGCCGGTCCACGAGCAGTACTTC.

This chain links TRBV7-8 with TRBJ2-7; D is unclear. This CDR3 spans 14 amino acids. The V end was cut by 1 base, the J end by 9 bases, with 16 bases between. The V gene's germline CDR1 is SGHVS and CDR2 FQNEAQ. The DNA for the CDR3 is TGTGCCAGCAGCTTAGGTAGGATCCTCTCGGGGCAGTACTTC. Amino acids: CASSLGRILSGQYF.

The gene calls are TRBV5-1 and TRBJ1-3; perhaps TRBD1 as D (5 bases). This CDR3 spans 17 amino acids. The ends were cut back, 3 bases at V and 0 bases at J, with 16 bases in the middle. Germline CDR1 and CDR2: SGHRS and YFSETQ. The CDR3 nucleotides read TGCGCCAGCAGCTCAATTGACAGTTTCAGCTCTGGAAACACCATATATTTT. Protein product: CASSSIDSFSSGNTIYF.